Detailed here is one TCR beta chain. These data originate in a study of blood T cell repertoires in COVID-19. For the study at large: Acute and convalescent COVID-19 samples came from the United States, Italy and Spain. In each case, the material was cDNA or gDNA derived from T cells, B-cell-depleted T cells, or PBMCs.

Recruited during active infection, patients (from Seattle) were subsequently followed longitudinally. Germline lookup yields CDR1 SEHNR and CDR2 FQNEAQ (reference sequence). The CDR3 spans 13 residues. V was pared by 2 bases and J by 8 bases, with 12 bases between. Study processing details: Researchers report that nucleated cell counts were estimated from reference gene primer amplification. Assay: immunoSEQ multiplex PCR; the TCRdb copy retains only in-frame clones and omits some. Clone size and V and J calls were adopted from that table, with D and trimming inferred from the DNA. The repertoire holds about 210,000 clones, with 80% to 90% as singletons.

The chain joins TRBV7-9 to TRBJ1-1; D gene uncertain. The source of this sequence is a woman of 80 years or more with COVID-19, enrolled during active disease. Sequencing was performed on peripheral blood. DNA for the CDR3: TGTGCCAGCAGCTTACGGGTACCGGGGGAAGCTTTCTTT. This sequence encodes CASSLRVPGEAFF.